The clone carrying this T cell receptor (beta chain) was observed many times. Its antigen is not identified. The patients, who ranged from 18 to 65 in age, presented with newly diagnosed hyperthyroidism lasting under 2 months. Each diagnosis was grounded in clinical symptoms, serum thyroxine and TRAb, thyroid ultrasound, and orbital computed tomography. Isolation of PBMCs was performed on around 9.8 ml fresh peripheral blood. The data are from a study of T cells in Graves' hyperthyroidism and ophthalmopathy. TCR beta CDR3 regions were amplified from RNA transcripts. A set of HTBI primers served as the primers for a first-round RT-PCR of the TCR CDR3. TCRdb passed the multiplex PCR reads through MiXCR, listing each CDR3 protein once. This table holds about 99,000 distinct CDR3 sequences, approximately 50% found once. Germline values: CDR1 LNHDA, CDR2 SQIVND (reference sequence). With 3 bases removed from V and 3 bases from J, the gap between germline ends came to 8 bases. CDR3 length equals 13 residues.

Study findings and constraints: In blood, most of the thyroid clonotypes expanded above 0.001 were also present.

The sequence came from a man in his forties with Graves' hyperthyroidism. The source material was blood. V and J are TRBV19 and TRBJ1-2; D is ambiguous. CDR3 residues: CASSIRGYYGYTF. DNA for the CDR3: TGTGCCAGTAGTATCCGAGGGTACTATGGCTACACCTTC.